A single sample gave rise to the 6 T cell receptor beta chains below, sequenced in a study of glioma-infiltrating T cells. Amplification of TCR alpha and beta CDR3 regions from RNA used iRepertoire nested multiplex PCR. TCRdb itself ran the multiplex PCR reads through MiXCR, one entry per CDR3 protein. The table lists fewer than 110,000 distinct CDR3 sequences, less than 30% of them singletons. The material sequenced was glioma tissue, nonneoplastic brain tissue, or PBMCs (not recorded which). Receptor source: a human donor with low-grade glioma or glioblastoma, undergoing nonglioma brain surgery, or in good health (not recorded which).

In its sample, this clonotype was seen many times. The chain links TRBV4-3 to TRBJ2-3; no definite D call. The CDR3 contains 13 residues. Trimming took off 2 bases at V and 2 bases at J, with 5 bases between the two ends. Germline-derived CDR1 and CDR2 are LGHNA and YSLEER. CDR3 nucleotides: TGCGCCAGCAGCCAATGGGACACAGATACGCAGTATTTT. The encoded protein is CASSQWDTDTQYF.

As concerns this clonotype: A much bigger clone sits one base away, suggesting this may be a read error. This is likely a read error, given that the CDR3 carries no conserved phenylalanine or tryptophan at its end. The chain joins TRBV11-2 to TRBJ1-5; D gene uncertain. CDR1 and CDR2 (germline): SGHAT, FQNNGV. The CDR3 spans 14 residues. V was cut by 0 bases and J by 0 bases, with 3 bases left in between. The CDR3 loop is CASSLEVSNQPQHL. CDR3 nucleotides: TGTGCCAGCAGCTTAGAGGTTAGCAATCAGCCCCAGCATTTA.

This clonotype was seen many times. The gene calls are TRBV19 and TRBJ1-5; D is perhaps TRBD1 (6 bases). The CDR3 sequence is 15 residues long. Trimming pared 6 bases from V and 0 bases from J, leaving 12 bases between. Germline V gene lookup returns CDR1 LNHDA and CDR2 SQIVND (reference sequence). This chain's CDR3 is CASSGTFNSNQPQHF. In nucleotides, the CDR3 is TGTGCCAGTAGCGGGACATTTAATAGCAATCAGCCCCAGCATTTT.

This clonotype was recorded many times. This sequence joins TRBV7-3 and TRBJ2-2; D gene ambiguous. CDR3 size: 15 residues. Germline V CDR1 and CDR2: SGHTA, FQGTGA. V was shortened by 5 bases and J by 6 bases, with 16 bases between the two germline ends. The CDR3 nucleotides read TGTGCCAGCAGCCTATATCGTTCGGGCGCCGGGGAGCTGTTTTTT. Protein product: CASSLYRSGAGELFF.

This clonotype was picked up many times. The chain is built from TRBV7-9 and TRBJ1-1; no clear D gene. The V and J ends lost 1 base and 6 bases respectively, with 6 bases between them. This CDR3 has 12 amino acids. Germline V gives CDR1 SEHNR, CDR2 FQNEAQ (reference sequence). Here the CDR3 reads CASSLGTAEAFF. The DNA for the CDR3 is TGTGCCAGCAGCTTAGGCACAGCTGAAGCTTTCTTT.

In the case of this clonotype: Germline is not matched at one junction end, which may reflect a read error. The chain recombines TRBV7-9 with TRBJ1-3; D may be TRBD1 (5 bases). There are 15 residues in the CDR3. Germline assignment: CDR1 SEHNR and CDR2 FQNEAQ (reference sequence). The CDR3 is CASRSKDSSGNNIYF. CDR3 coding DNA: TGTGCCAGCAGGTCTAAAGACAGCTCGGGAAACAACATATATTTT. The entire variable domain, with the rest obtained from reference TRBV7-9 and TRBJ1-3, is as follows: DTGVSQNPRHKITKRGQNVTFRCDPISEHNRLYWYRQTLGQGPEFLTYFQNEAQLEKSRLLSDRFSAERPKGSFSTLEIQRTEQGDSAMYLCASRSKDSSGNNIYFGEGSWLTVV.